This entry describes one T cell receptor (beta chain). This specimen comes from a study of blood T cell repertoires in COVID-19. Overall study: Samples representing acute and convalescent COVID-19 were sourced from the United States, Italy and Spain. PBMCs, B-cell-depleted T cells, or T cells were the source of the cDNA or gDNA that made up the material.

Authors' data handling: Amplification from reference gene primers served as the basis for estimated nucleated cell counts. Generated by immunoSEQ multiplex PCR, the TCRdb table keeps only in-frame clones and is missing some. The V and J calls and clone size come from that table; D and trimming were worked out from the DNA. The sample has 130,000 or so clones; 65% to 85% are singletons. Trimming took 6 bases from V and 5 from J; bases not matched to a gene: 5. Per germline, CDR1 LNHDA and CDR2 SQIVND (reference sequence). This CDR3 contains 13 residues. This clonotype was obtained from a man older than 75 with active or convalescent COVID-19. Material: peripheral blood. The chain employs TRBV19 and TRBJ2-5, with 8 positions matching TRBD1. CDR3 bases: TGTGCCAGTAGAAACAGGGGGGAGGAGACCCAGTACTTC. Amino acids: CASRNRGEETQYF.